The clone carrying this T cell receptor beta chain was detected only a few times. The data stem from a study of T-cell reconstitution after alpha-beta-depleted transplantation in children. Unique molecular identifiers were used in preparing the TCRbeta library. A single record per CDR3 protein comes from TCRdb applying MiXCR to the PCR reads. In the table there are almost 500,000 distinct CDR3 sequences, approximately 12% of which are singletons. The sample in question was PBMCs from the stem cell graft donor, obtained from the stem cell graft. This TCR was sampled from a human donor who donated a stem cell graft to a child with combined immunodeficiency.

CDR3 amino acids: CASSRGLAQSSYNEQFF. As DNA, the CDR3 is TGCGCCAGCAGCCGTGGACTAGCTCAAAGCTCCTACAATGAGCAGTTCTTC. This chain uses TRBV4-3 with TRBJ2-1, with TRBD2 identical over 8 bases. Germline CDR1 is LGHNA and CDR2 is YSLEER. V lost 4 bases and J lost 0; bases outside the gene matches: 8. The CDR3 contains 17 residues.